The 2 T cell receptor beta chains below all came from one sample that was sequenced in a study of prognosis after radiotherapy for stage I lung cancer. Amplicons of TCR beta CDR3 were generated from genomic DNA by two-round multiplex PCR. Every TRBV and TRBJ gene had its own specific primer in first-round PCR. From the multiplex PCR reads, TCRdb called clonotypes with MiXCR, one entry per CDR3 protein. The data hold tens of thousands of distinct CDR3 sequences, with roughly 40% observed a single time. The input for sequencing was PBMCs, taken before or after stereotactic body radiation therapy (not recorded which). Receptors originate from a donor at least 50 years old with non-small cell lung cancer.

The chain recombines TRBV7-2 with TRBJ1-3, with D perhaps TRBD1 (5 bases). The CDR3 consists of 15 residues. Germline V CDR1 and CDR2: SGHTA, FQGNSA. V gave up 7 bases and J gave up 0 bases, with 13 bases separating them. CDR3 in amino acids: CASTQAGTSGNTIYF. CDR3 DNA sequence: TGTGCCAGCACCCAGGCGGGGACCTCTGGAAACACCATATATTTT.

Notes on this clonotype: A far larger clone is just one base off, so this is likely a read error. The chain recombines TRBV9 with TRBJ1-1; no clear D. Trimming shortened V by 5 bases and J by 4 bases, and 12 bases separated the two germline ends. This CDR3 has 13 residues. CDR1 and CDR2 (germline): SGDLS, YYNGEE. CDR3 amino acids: CASRLNLGTEAFF. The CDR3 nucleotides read TGTGCCAGCAGATTAAATCTGGGCACTGAAGCTTTCTTT.